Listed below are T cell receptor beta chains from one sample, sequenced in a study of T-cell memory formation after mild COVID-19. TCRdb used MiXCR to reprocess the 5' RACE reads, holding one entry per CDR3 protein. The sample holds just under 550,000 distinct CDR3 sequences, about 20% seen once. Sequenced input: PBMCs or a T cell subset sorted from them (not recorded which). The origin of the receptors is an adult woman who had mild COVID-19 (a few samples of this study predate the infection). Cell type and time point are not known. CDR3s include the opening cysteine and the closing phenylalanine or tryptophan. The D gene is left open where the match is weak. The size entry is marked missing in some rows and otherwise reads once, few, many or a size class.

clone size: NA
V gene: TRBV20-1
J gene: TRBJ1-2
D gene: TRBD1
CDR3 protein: CSARDKGQGMDGYTF
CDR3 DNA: TGCAGTGCTAGAGATAAGGGACAGGGGATGGATGGCTACACCTTC

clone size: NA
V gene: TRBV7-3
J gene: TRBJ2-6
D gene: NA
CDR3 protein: CASNTGFLSGDNVLTF
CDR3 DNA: TGTGCCAGCAACACAGGTTTTCTCTCTGGGGACAACGTCCTGACTTTC

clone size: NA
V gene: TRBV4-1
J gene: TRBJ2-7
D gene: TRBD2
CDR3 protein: CASSQVLADTYEQYF
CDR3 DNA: TGCGCCAGCAGCCAAGTCCTAGCGGATACCTACGAGCAGTACTTC

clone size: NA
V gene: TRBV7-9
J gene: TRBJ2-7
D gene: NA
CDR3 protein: CASSSGTYLYEQYF
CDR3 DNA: TGTGCCAGCAGCTCCGGGACTTACCTCTACGAGCAGTACTTC

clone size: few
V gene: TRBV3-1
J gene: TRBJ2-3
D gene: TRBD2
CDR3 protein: CASSPNRGGGSGAQYF
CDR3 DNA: TGTGCCAGCAGCCCCAATCGTGGCGGGGGGTCAGGTGCGCAGTATTTT

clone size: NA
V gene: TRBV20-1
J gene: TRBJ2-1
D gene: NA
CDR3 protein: CSAEGDRAYNEQFF
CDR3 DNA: TGCAGTGCTGAAGGAGATAGGGCCTACAATGAGCAGTTCTTC

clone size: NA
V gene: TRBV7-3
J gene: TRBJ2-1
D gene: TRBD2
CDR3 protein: CASSPGLAGGREQFF
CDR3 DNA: TGTGCCAGCAGCCCCGGACTAGCGGGAGGGCGGGAGCAGTTCTTC

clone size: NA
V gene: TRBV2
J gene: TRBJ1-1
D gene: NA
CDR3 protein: CASSEKSGLQEAFF
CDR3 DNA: TGTGCCAGCAGTGAAAAGTCAGGTCTTCAGGAAGCTTTCTTT

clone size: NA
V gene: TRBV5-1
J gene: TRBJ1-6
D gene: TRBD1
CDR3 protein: CASSTGSGGDSPLHF
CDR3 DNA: TGCGCCAGCAGCACAGGATCAGGGGGGGATTCACCCCTCCACTTT

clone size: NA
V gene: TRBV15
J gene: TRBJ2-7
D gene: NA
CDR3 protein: CATSRDGGLDEQYF
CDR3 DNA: TGTGCCACCAGCAGAGACGGGGGATTGGACGAGCAGTACTTC

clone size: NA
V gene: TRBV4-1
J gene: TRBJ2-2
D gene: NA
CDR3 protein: CASSHVQGGNTGELFF
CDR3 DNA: TGCGCCAGCAGCCATGTACAGGGCGGGAACACCGGGGAGCTGTTTTTT

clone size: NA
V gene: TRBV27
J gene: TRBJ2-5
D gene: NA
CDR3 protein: CASSFISSLETQYF
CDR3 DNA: TGTGCCAGCAGTTTTATCTCTAGTCTAGAGACCCAGTACTTC

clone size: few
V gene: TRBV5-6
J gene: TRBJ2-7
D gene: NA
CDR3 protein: CASTRAMAAPSYEQYF
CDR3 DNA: TGTGCCAGCACCCGAGCGATGGCGGCACCCTCCTACGAGCAGTACTTC

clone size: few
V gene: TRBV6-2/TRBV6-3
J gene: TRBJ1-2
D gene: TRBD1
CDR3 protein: CASSYTPTGGISANYGYTF
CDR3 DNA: TGTGCCAGCAGTTACACCCCGACAGGGGGTATCTCGGCTAACTATGGCTACACCTTC

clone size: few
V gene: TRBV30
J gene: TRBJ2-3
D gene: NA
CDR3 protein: CAWSVEDRVDTQYF
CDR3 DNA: TGTGCCTGGAGTGTAGAGGATAGGGTAGATACGCAGTATTTT

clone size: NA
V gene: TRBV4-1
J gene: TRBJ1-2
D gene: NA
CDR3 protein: CASSQDPGSAQWF
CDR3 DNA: TGCGCCAGCAGCCAAGACCCGGGCTCCGCCCAATGGTTC

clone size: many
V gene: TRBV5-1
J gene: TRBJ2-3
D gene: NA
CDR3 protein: CASSFGLSTDTQYF
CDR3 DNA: TGCGCCAGCAGCTTCGGACTTAGCACAGATACGCAGTATTTT

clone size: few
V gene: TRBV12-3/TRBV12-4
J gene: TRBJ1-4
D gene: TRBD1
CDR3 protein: CASSPGQTSTNEKLFF
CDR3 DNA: TGTGCCAGCAGTCCGGGACAGACATCAACTAATGAAAAACTGTTTTTT

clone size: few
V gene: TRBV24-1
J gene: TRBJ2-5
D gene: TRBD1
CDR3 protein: CAHTFRDRVETQYF
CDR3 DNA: TGTGCCCACACCTTTCGGGACAGGGTGGAGACCCAGTACTTC

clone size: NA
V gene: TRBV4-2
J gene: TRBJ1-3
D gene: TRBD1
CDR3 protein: CASSLEGQAQSSGNTIYF
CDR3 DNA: TGTGCCAGCAGCCTTGAGGGACAGGCACAGAGCTCTGGAAACACCATATATTTT

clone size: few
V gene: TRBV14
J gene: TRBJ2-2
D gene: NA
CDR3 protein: CASSQLGQDTGELFF
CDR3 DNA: TGTGCCAGCAGCCAATTGGGGCAGGACACCGGGGAGCTGTTTTTT

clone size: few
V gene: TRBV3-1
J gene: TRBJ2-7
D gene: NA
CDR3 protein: CASSQSGRYSSYEQYF
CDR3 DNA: TGTGCCAGCAGCCAAAGCGGGCGGTACTCCTCCTACGAGCAGTACTTC

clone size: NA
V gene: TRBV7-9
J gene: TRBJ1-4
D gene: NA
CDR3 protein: CASSLAEGGGEKLFF
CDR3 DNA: TGTGCCAGCAGCTTAGCTGAGGGTGGCGGTGAAAAACTGTTTTTT

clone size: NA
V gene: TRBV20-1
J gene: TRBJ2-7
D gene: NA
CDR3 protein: CSARYGRGQTSGGEQYF
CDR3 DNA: TGCAGTGCTCGCTACGGGAGGGGACAGACGTCCGGAGGCGAGCAGTACTTC

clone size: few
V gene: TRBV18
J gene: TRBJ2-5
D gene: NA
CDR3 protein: CASSPDDKTQYF
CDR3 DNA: TGTGCCAGCTCACCAGATGACAAGACCCAGTACTTC

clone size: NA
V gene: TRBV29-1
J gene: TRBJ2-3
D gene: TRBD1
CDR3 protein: CSVEVGQGNFGTQYF
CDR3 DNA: TGCAGCGTTGAAGTGGGACAGGGAAATTTTGGTACGCAGTATTTT

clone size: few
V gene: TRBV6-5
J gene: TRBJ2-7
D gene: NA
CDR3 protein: CASSETKGGYEQYF
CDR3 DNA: TGTGCCAGCAGTGAAACAAAGGGCGGGTACGAGCAGTACTTC

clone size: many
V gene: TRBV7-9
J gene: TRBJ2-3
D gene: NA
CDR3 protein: CASRQQGLTDTQYF
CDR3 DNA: TGTGCCAGCAGGCAACAGGGCCTCACAGATACGCAGTATTTT

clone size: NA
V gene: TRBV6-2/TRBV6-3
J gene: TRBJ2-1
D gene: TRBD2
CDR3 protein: CASSYSSITKSGSSYNEQFF
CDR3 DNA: TGTGCCAGCAGTTACTCCTCGATCACGAAGAGCGGGAGCTCCTACAATGAGCAGTTCTTC

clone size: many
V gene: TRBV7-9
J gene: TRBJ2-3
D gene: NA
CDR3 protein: CASSSRAGVTDTQYF
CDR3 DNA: TGTGCCAGCAGCTCTCGGGCCGGGGTCACAGATACGCAGTATTTT

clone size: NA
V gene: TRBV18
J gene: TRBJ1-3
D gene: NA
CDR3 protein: CASSPQDSGNTIYF
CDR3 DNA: TGTGCCAGCTCACCACAGGACTCTGGAAACACCATATATTTT

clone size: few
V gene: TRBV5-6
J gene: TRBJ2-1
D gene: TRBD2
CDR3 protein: CASSLTSLAGGPIEQFF
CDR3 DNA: TGTGCCAGCAGCTTGACGAGTCTAGCGGGGGGGCCGATTGAGCAGTTCTTC

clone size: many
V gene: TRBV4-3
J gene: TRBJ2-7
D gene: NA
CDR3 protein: CASSQDGTEKHHEQYF
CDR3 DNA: TGCGCCAGCAGCCAAGATGGTACAGAGAAGCATCACGAGCAGTACTTC

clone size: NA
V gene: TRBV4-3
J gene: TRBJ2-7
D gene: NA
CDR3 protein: CASSPTRGYEQYF
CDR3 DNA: TGCGCCAGCAGCCCGACTAGGGGATACGAGCAGTACTTC

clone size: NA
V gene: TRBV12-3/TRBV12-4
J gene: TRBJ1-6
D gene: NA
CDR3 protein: CASSWVGVRSPLHF
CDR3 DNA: TGTGCCAGCAGTTGGGTGGGGGTAAGGTCACCCCTCCACTTT

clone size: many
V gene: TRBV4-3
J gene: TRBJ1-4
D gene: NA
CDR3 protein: CASSQGVQDEKLFF
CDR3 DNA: TGCGCCAGCAGCCAAGGGGTGCAAGATGAAAAACTGTTTTTT

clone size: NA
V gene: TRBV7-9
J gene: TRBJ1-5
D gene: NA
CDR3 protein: CASSLQGRGQPQHF
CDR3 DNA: TGTGCCAGCAGCCTACAGGGTAGGGGCCAGCCCCAGCATTTT

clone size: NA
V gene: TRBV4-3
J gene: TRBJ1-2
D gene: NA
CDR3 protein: CASSQGDSRANYGYTF
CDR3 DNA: TGCGCCAGCAGCCAGGGAGACAGTAGAGCTAACTATGGCTACACCTTC

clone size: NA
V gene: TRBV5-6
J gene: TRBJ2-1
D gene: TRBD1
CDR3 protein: CASSLVTGGPAGYNEQFF
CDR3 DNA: TGTGCCAGCAGCTTGGTTACAGGGGGCCCAGCTGGCTACAATGAGCAGTTCTTC

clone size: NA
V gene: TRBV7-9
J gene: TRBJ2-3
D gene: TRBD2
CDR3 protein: CASSPERLAGARGDAQYF
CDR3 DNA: TGTGCCAGCAGCCCGGAGAGACTAGCGGGGGCCCGCGGGGATGCGCAGTATTTT

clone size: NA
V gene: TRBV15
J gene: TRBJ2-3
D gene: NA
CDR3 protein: CATSSFLDPTDTQYF
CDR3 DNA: TGTGCCACCAGCAGCTTTCTAGACCCTACAGATACGCAGTATTTT

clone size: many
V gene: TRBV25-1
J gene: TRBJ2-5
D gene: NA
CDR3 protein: CASSDLEVYQETQYF
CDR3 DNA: TGTGCCAGCAGTGACCTCGAAGTCTACCAAGAGACCCAGTACTTC

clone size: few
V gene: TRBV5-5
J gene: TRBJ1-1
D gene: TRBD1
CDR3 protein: CASSLGILGQGFENTEAFF
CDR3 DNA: TGTGCCAGCAGCTTGGGAATTCTAGGACAGGGGTTTGAGAACACTGAAGCTTTCTTT

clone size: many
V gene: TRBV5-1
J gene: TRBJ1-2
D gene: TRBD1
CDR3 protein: CASSLEGTGGYTF
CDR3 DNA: TGCGCCAGCAGCTTGGAGGGGACAGGGGGCTACACCTTC

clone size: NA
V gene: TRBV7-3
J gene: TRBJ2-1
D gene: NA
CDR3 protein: CASSLTIDDYNEQFF
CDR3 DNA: TGTGCCAGCAGCTTAACAATAGACGATTACAATGAGCAGTTCTTC

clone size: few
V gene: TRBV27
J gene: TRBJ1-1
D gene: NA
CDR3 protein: CASSLGPNGMNTEAFF
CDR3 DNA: TGTGCCAGCAGTTTAGGCCCCAATGGGATGAACACTGAAGCTTTCTTT

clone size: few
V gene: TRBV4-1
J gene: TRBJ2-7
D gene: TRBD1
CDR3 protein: CASSLIGTGTYEQYF
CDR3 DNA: TGCGCCAGCAGCCTAATAGGGACAGGGACCTACGAGCAGTACTTC

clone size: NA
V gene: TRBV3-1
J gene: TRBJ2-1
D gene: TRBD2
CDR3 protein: CASSHYGTSVHEQFF
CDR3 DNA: TGTGCCAGCAGCCACTACGGGACTAGCGTGCATGAGCAGTTCTTC

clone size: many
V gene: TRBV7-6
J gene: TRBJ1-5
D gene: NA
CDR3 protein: CASSRDINQPQHF
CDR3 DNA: TGTGCCAGCAGCCGGGACATTAATCAGCCCCAGCATTTT